Below, 9 T cell receptor beta chains from the same sample are listed, as sequenced in a study of cytomegalovirus exposure and HLA in healthy donors. The data were produced by immunoSEQ multiplex PCR, yet TCRdb's version contains in-frame clones alone and is incomplete. The profile shows about 360,000 clones, 86% of them singletons. Material: PBMCs. These receptor sequences come from a woman under 30 in good health and CMV-seronegative.

The chain uses TRBV27 and TRBJ1-4; D is perhaps TRBD1 (6 bases). Trimming took 5 bases from V and 5 from J, leaving 12 bases between them. Germline V gene sequence: CDR1 MNHEY, CDR2 SMNVEV (reference sequence). This CDR3 comprises 14 residues. The chain's CDR3 is CASSPRQDNEKLFF. The CDR3 bases are TGTGCCAGCAGTCCCAGACAGGACAATGAAAAACTGTTTTTT. The whole variable domain, filled in from reference TRBV27 and TRBJ1-4, reads EAQVTQNPRYLITVTGKKLTVTCSQNMNHEYMSWYRQDPGLGLRQIYYSMNVEVTDKGDVPEGYKVSRKEKRNFPLILESPSPNQTSLYFCASSPRQDNEKLFFGSGTQLSVL.

This chain joins TRBV5-1 and TRBJ2-1, with TRBD1 matching 9 bases. Germline lookup yields CDR1 SGHRS and CDR2 YFSETQ. V gave up 4 bases and J gave up 7 bases; unmatched junction bases: 12. This CDR3 spans 16 amino acids. The DNA of the CDR3 is TGCGCCAGCAGCCCCGTGGACAGGGGTCCCGGGAATGAGCAGTTCTTC. It translates to CASSPVDRGPGNEQFF.

The chain combines TRBV7-2 with TRBJ1-2; 9 bases line up with TRBD1. J gave up 7 bases and V 5 bases, and 5 bases lay outside the gene matches. Germline CDR1 reads SGHTA; CDR2 reads FQGNSA. The CDR3 consists of 13 residues. CDR3 coding DNA: TGTGCCAGCAGCCGGGACAGGGAGGGTGGCTACACCTTC. This codes for CASSRDREGGYTF.

The V and J genes are TRBV19 and TRBJ2-1; possible D gene TRBD2, 5 bases. Germline V lookup: CDR1 LNHDA, CDR2 SQIVND (reference sequence). The germline V and J ends were trimmed by 3 bases and 5 bases, with 26 bases remaining between them. The CDR3 has 19 amino acids. CDR3 loop: CASSIPLRGLPEINNEQFF. CDR3 nucleotide sequence: TGTGCCAGTAGTATCCCTTTAAGAGGGCTTCCAGAGATTAACAATGAGCAGTTCTTC.

J is TRBJ1-2 and V is TRBV2, with TRBD1 matching 11 bases. J lost 2 bases, V lost 8 bases, and 10 bases had no gene match. The CDR3 is made up of 16 amino acids. Germline assignment: CDR1 SNHLY and CDR2 FYNNEI. For the CDR3, the DNA is TGTGCCAGCGGCTCCCCGGGGGACAGGGGGAACTATGGCTACACCTTC. Amino acids: CASGSPGDRGNYGYTF.

The chain recombines TRBV10-1 with TRBJ1-4; D is undetermined. The CDR3 has 12 amino acids. Germline V gene lookup returns CDR1 WNHNN and CDR2 SYGVQD (reference sequence). With 10 bases removed from V and 5 bases from J, the gap between germline ends came to 11 bases. Here the CDR3 DNA reads TGCGCCACTAACCCGGGGAATGAAAAACTGTTTTTT. The encoded protein is CATNPGNEKLFF.

In its sample, this clone was seen a few times. The chain is built from TRBV6-1 and TRBJ2-5; the D gene is possibly TRBD1 (6 bases). The CDR3 has 14 residues. The V end was cut by 0 bases, the J end by 2 bases, with 7 bases between. Germline assignment: CDR1 MNHNS and CDR2 SASEGT. CDR3 amino acids: CASSEAGGQETQYF. The CDR3 DNA reads TGTGCCAGCAGTGAAGCAGGGGGACAAGAGACCCAGTACTTC.

The chain uses TRBV5-1 and TRBJ2-3; TRBD2 might be the D (5 bases). Per the germline V gene, CDR1 is SGHRS and CDR2 is YFSETQ. This CDR3 has 14 residues. The V gene lost 4 bases and the J gene lost 0 bases, with 9 bases spanning the gap. CDR3 nucleotide sequence: TGCGCCAGCAGCCCCCAGCGGAGCACAGATACGCAGTATTTT. It translates to CASSPQRSTDTQYF.

The chain links TRBV6-5 to TRBJ2-7; D is perhaps TRBD1 (6 bases). CDR1 is MNHEY and CDR2 is SVGAGI in the germline V gene. The CDR3 runs to 14 residues. V shed 0 bases and J shed 6 bases, with 12 bases lying between them. The DNA of the CDR3 is TGTGCCAGCAGTTACTCCGGCAGGGGAACCGAGCAGTACTTC. Its translation: CASSYSGRGTEQYF.